The clone carrying this T cell receptor beta chain occurred once. V was trimmed by 4 bases and J by 1 base, leaving 12 bases between them. Germline lookup yields CDR1 SGDLS and CDR2 YYNGEE. The CDR3 consists of 15 residues. The study recruited people aged roughly 18 to 100 years across approximately 23 US areas. These data are taken from a study of blood T cell repertoires in COVID-19. Study at large: The origin of the acute and convalescent COVID-19 samples was the United States, Italy and Spain. Nucleic acid was either cDNA or gDNA, and it came from T cells, B-cell-depleted T cells, or PBMCs.

In the study's own analysis: The assay estimated nucleated cells by amplifying reference gene primers. Sequenced by immunoSEQ multiplex PCR; TCRdb stores in-frame clones only, minus some. From that table come the V and J calls and clone size; the DNA was used to work out D and trimming. The table records some 320,000 clones, under 95% of them present only once. The chain combines TRBV9 with TRBJ1-5; D gene ambiguous. The clonotype comes from a man in his sixties who had recovered from COVID-19. The specimen was PBMCs or T cells enriched from blood (not recorded which). CDR3 protein: CASSPSGLSNQPQHF. The DNA of the CDR3 is TGTGCCAGCAGCCCCTCAGGTTTGAGCAATCAGCCCCAGCATTTT.